A single sample gave rise to the 24 T cell receptor beta chains below, sequenced in a study of blood T cell repertoires in COVID-19. TCRdb keeps only in-frame clones here, not all; method: immunoSEQ multiplex PCR. The repertoire has 6,000 to 7,500 clones, roughly 84% of them found once; the top ten carry roughly an eighth. The sample consisted of peripheral blood. These receptors originate from a human donor with active COVID-19. The donor label of this sample is uncertain.

The chain carries TRBV2 and TRBJ1-6; TRBD1 might be the D (6 bases). The germline gives CDR1 SNHLY, CDR2 FYNNEI. The CDR3 runs 15 residues. Trimming stripped 7 bases from V and 3 bases from J, with 13 bases between. The CDR3: CASTQGNIYNSPLHF. The CDR3 nucleotides are TGTGCCAGCACCCAGGGGAACATCTATAATTCACCCCTCCACTTT.

The chain is built from TRBV23-1 and TRBJ1-3, with D uncertain. TRBV23-1 is classed as an ORF, of uncertain function. This CDR3 contains 18 residues. Trimming removed 2 bases at V and 3 bases at J, with 20 bases between. The CDR3 DNA sequence: TGCGCCAGCAGTCAAAACCGGACGGAGGAAGAAATTGGAAACACCATATATTTT. Protein sequence: CASSQNRTEEEIGNTIYF.

The chain links TRBV12-5 to TRBJ2-6; 12 bases line up with TRBD1. From germline, CDR1 is LGHNT and CDR2 FRNRAP. This CDR3 has 18 residues. Trimming at V came to 5 bases and at J to 1 base, leaving 6 bases not matched to a gene. The CDR3, as DNA: TGTGCTAGTGGTAAGCCGGGACAGGGGGCGTCTGGGGCCAACGTCCTGACTTTC. Its protein is CASGKPGQGASGANVLTF. Complete variable domain (other parts from reference TRBV12-5 and TRBJ2-6): DARVTQTPRHKVTEMGQEVTMRCQPILGHNTVFWYRQTMMQGLELLAYFRNRAPLDDSGMPKDRFSAEMPDATLATLKIQPSEPRDSAVYFCASGKPGQGASGANVLTFGAGSRLTVL.

This clone was recorded once. The V gene is TRBV18, the J gene TRBJ1-4; D gene ambiguous. The CDR3 runs 13 residues. V was clipped by 2 bases and J by 6 bases, with 7 bases between them. Germline V lookup: CDR1 KGHSH, CDR2 LQKENI. Written as DNA, the CDR3 is TGTGCCAGCTCACCAGGGCTCGATGAAAAACTGTTTTTT. Its protein is CASSPGLDEKLFF. Based on the CDR3 plus reference TRBV18 and TRBJ1-4, the full variable domain is NAGVMQNPRHLVRRRGQEARLRCSPMKGHSHVYWYRQLPEEGLKFMVYLQKENIIDESGMPKERFSAEFPKEGPSILRIQQVVRGDSAAYFCASSPGLDEKLFFGSGTQLSVL.

This clone ranks as large. J is TRBJ1-4 and V is TRBV7-9; TRBD1 aligns across 8 bases. Per the germline V gene, CDR1 is SEHNR and CDR2 is FQNEAQ (reference sequence). Trimming at V came to 6 bases and at J to 4 bases, leaving 7 bases not matched to a gene. The CDR3 has 15 amino acids. CDR3 residues: CASRQGVINNEKLFF. The CDR3 DNA reads as TGTGCCAGCAGACAGGGGGTGATCAATAATGAAAAACTGTTTTTT.

V usage is TRBV7-9 and J usage is TRBJ2-3, with TRBD2 matching over 14 bases. V was clipped by 5 bases and J by 5 bases; unmatched bases: 3. Germline V CDR1 and CDR2: SEHNR, FQNEAQ (reference sequence). CDR3 length equals 15 residues. This CDR3 is CASSQGLAGVDTQYF. The DNA of the CDR3 is TGTGCCAGCAGCCAGGGACTAGCGGGAGTAGATACGCAGTATTTT.

The chain links TRBV5-4 to TRBJ2-2, with 8 bases aligning to TRBD1. This CDR3 contains 15 residues. J was trimmed by 7 bases and V by 3 bases; bases with no gene match: 8. Germline values: CDR1 SGHNT, CDR2 YYREEE (reference sequence). The CDR3 sequence: CASSYRTGLGGELFF. The DNA for the CDR3 is TGTGCCAGCAGCTATCGGACAGGGCTTGGCGGGGAGCTGTTTTTT.

This chain connects TRBV11-2 to TRBJ2-1, with 7 bases lining up with TRBD2. Germline V gene data show CDR1 as SGHAT and CDR2 as FQNNGV. The V segment lost 5 bases and the J segment 9 bases; nucleotides outside the gene matches: 4. The CDR3 covers 12 residues. The CDR3 DNA sequence: TGTGCCAGCAGCCATCCTAGCGGTGAGCAGTTCTTC. Translating gives CASSHPSGEQFF.

The CDR3 DNA is TGCGCCAGCAGCCAACCGGGACAGGGGAGTTATGGCTACACCTTC. It specifies CASSQPGQGSYGYTF. This chain joins TRBV4-1 and TRBJ1-2; 10 bases agree with TRBD1. The CDR3 runs 15 residues. Losses at the gene ends were 2 bases for V and 5 bases for J; bases not matched to a gene: 5. Looked up from germline, CDR1 is MGHRA and CDR2 is YSYEKL.

This chain uses TRBV19 with TRBJ1-2; 9 bases are a match to TRBD1. The CDR3 consists of 14 residues. V shed 5 bases, J shed 3 bases, and the junction held 4 bases outside the gene matches. Germline-derived CDR1 and CDR2 are LNHDA and SQIVND (reference sequence). In nucleotides, the CDR3 is TGTGCCAGTAGTGCCACAGGGGGCGACTATGGCTACACCTTC. It translates to CASSATGGDYGYTF. The entire variable domain, with the rest obtained from reference TRBV19 and TRBJ1-2, is as follows: DGGITQSPKYLFRKEGQNVTLSCEQNLNHDAMYWYRQDPGQGLRLIYYSQIVNDFQKGDIAEGYSVSREKKESFPLTVTSAQKNPTAFYLCASSATGGDYGYTFGSGTRLTVV.

The chain has TRBV5-1 and TRBJ2-7; 7 bases match TRBD1. Germline V gene lookup returns CDR1 SGHRS and CDR2 YFSETQ. V gave up 1 base and J gave up 0 bases; unmatched junction bases: 4. The CDR3 has 15 amino acids. This CDR3 reads CASSLLGTVSYEQYF. CDR3 bases: TGCGCCAGCAGCTTGTTGGGGACAGTCTCCTACGAGCAGTACTTC.

This clone came up once. This chain joins TRBV21-1 and TRBJ1-2; the tabulated D call, TRBD1, remains unverified against the DNA. TRBV21-1 is a known pseudogene. The CDR3 extends over 20 amino acids. CDR3 DNA sequence: TGTGCCAGCAGCGAAGAGCCGGGACAGGGAAGGGAAAACCCTTACTATGGCTACACCTTC. It codes for CASSEEPGQGRENPYYGYTF.

The chain is built from TRBV5-6 and TRBJ1-3; maybe TRBD1 (5 bases). V lost 2 bases and J 0 bases, leaving 12 bases between the germline ends. Looked up from germline, CDR1 is SGHDT and CDR2 is YYEEEE. The CDR3 is 16 residues long. The CDR3, as DNA: TGTGCCAGCAGCTTCACAGGACCATTCTCTGGAAACACCATATATTTT. This sequence encodes CASSFTGPFSGNTIYF. Looking up the rest from reference TRBV5-6 and TRBJ1-3 gives the full variable domain: DAGVTQSPTHLIKTRGQQVTLRCSPKSGHDTVSWYQQALGQGPQFIFQYYEEEERQRGNFPDRFSGHQFPNYSSELNVNALLLGDSALYLCASSFTGPFSGNTIYFGEGSWLTVV.

The chain has TRBV7-8 and TRBJ2-6; 8 bases line up with TRBD1. There are 17 residues in the CDR3. After removal of 11 bases from V and 0 bases from J, the junction contained 12 bases not matched to a gene. CDR1 SGHVS and CDR2 FQNEAQ come from the germline V gene. CDR3 in DNA: TGTGCCGTCGATGCGGACAGGGCCCGCTCTGGGGCCAACGTCCTGACTTTC. Translation gives CAVDADRARSGANVLTF.

V gene TRBV7-6 combines with J gene TRBJ2-4; 8 nucleotides line up with TRBD1. Germline-derived CDR1 and CDR2 are SGHVS and FNYEAQ. Trimming removed 2 bases from V and 0 bases from J; junction bases left unmatched: 12. The CDR3 consists of 19 residues. The CDR3 loop is CASSLRAGGDWTAKNIQYF. CDR3 nucleotides: TGTGCCAGCAGCTTAAGGGCAGGGGGCGATTGGACAGCCAAAAACATTCAGTACTTC.

The CDR3 region has the DNA TGTGCCAGCAGCATTAAGGGCCGAGGGACAGGGGTGGGCTACACCTTC. It yields the protein CASSIKGRGTGVGYTF. The chain employs TRBV5-4 and TRBJ1-2; TRBD1 agrees at 10 bases. Losses at the gene ends were 4 bases for V and 8 bases for J; bases not matched to a gene: 14. This CDR3 comprises 16 residues. Germline V lookup: CDR1 SGHNT, CDR2 YYREEE (reference sequence).

V usage is TRBV18 and J usage is TRBJ2-7, with 9 positions matching TRBD1. The V segment lost 3 bases and the J segment 1 base; nucleotides outside the gene matches: 4. From germline, CDR1 is KGHSH and CDR2 LQKENI. This CDR3 has 15 amino acids. CDR3: CASSPRDRASYEQYF. The CDR3 DNA reads TGTGCCAGCTCACCCCGGGACAGGGCGTCCTACGAGCAGTACTTC.

V usage is TRBV27 and J usage is TRBJ2-3; 7 bases are a match to TRBD1. Losses at the gene ends were 3 bases for V and 4 bases for J; bases not matched to a gene: 7. This CDR3 is built from 15 residues. Germline CDR1 is MNHEY and CDR2 is SMNVEV (reference sequence). The CDR3 here is CASSFGWQGADTQYF. CDR3 DNA sequence: TGTGCCAGCAGTTTTGGTTGGCAGGGGGCAGATACGCAGTATTTT.

The CDR3 protein is CASSLGTRSNEQFF. As DNA, the CDR3 is TGTGCCAGCAGCCTCGGGACTCGTAGCAATGAGCAGTTCTTC. This chain links TRBV11-3 with TRBJ2-1; D perhaps matches TRBD2 (6 bases). The V gene's germline CDR1 is SGHNT and CDR2 YENEEA. The CDR3 is 14 amino acids. V lost 5 bases to trimming and J lost 6 bases, with 14 bases between them.

The genes are TRBV5-1 and TRBJ1-1, with a possible D match to TRBD1 (5 bases). Deletions cut 1 base from V and 0 bases from J, with 13 bases between. The germline V gene encodes CDR1 SGHRS and CDR2 YFSETQ. The CDR3 loop spans 16 amino acids. The CDR3 DNA reads as TGCGCCAGCAGCTTGTTGGGGCCGGCGATGAACACTGAAGCTTTCTTT. It encodes CASSLLGPAMNTEAFF.

This clone was observed a few times. The sample carries other DNA sequences with the same CDR3. The genes are TRBV19 and TRBJ2-7; the D gene is possibly TRBD1 (6 bases). The CDR3 sequence is 14 residues long. Trimming took 1 base from V and 2 from J, leaving 9 bases between them. Germline V gives CDR1 LNHDA, CDR2 SQIVND (reference sequence). In DNA, the CDR3 is TGTGCCAGTAGTATAGGAACAGGGACCTACGAGCAGTACTTC. Protein: CASSIGTGTYEQYF.

This clone was detected only a few times. The V gene is TRBV2, the J gene TRBJ2-5; TRBD2 might be the D (5 bases). This CDR3 is built from 14 residues. CDR1 is SNHLY and CDR2 is FYNNEI in the germline V gene. Trimming cost V 10 bases and J 2 bases, with 17 bases left between them. CDR3 amino acids: CANNIGGSQETQYF. In nucleotides, the CDR3 is TGTGCCAACAATATCGGTGGGAGTCAAGAGACCCAGTACTTC.

The chain uses TRBV5-8 and TRBJ2-2; possible D gene TRBD1, 5 bases. The CDR3 extends over 15 amino acids. Trimming cost V 1 base and J 0 bases, with 7 bases left between them. Germline V CDR1 and CDR2: SGHTS, YDEGEE. In nucleotides, the CDR3 is TGTGCCAGCAGCTTGAGGGGAACGAACACCGGGGAGCTGTTTTTT. As protein: CASSLRGTNTGELFF.

CDR3: CASSDQGNEQFF. The CDR3 coding sequence is TGTGCCAGCAGTGATCAGGGCAATGAGCAGTTCTTC. The chain joins TRBV2 to TRBJ2-1; D is possibly TRBD1 (5 bases). From germline, CDR1 is SNHLY and CDR2 FYNNEI. Trimming took 3 bases from V and 6 from J, leaving 6 bases between them. The CDR3 sequence is 12 residues long. Full variable domain (missing parts from reference TRBV2 and TRBJ2-1): EPEVTQTPSHQVTQMGQEVILRCVPISNHLYFYWYRQILGQKVEFLVSFYNNEISEKSEIFDDQFSVERPDGSNFTLKIRSTKLEDSAMYFCASSDQGNEQFFGPGTRLTVL.